The present entry profiles one TCR beta chain with its context. This entry belongs to a study of blood T cell repertoires in COVID-19. On the study more broadly: Both acute and convalescent COVID-19 samples were obtained from the United States, Italy and Spain. The analysed material was cDNA or gDNA that came from T cells, B-cell-depleted T cells, or PBMCs.

Authors' methods: Amplifying reference gene primers gave estimates of nucleated cell counts. Here immunoSEQ multiplex PCR was the method, and the copy in TCRdb shows in-frame clones only, minus some. The V and J calls and the clone size are those of that table, but D and trimming were determined from the DNA. The sample consists of more than 35,000 clones, approximately 90% of them appearing once. The V segment lost 6 bases and the J segment 5 bases; nucleotides outside the gene matches: 6. The germline V gene encodes CDR1 SGHNT and CDR2 YENEEA. The CDR3 is 14 residues long. Sample: peripheral blood. This clonotype was obtained from a man in his 60s with active COVID-19. This chain links TRBV11-3 with TRBJ2-2, with 7 nucleotides matching TRBD2. This chain's CDR3 is CASSRSGGTGELFF. The CDR3 DNA follows: TGTGCCAGCAGTCGCTCGGGGGGAACCGGGGAGCTGTTTTTT.